This passage covers 23 T cell receptor beta chains from one sample sequenced in a study of cytomegalovirus exposure and HLA in healthy donors. This PCR relied on a set of 60 Vbeta primers and 13 Jbeta primers. Assay used: immunoSEQ multiplex PCR; TCRdb lists only in-frame clones, some missing. The sample lists about 120,000 clones; 80% were seen once. Specimen: PBMCs. All receptors come from a female donor in good health and CMV-seropositive.

The V call is TRBV10-3, the J call TRBJ1-5; TRBD1 aligns across 9 bases. V lost 3 bases, J lost 4 bases, and 1 base stayed unmatched. This CDR3 spans 14 amino acids. Germline CDR1 and CDR2: ENHRY and SYGVKD. This chain's CDR3 is CAISDGTGNQPQHF. The CDR3 bases are TGTGCCATCAGTGACGGGACAGGGAATCAGCCCCAGCATTTT.

This clone was picked up a small number of times. This rearrangement joins TRBV6-4 to TRBJ2-1; perhaps TRBD1 as D (7 bases). This CDR3 contains 14 residues. The germline CDR1 and CDR2 sequences are MRHNA and SNTAGT. The V end was cut by 3 bases, the J end by 6 bases, with 12 bases between. The DNA for the CDR3 is TGTGCCAGCAGTGAGCAGGGGGGCGGCAATGAGCAGTTCTTC. As protein: CASSEQGGGNEQFF.

The chain uses TRBV6-6 and TRBJ1-2; 8 positions match TRBD1. Germline assignment: CDR1 MNHNY and CDR2 SVGAGI (reference sequence). The length of the CDR3 is 13 residues. With 8 bases clipped from V and 4 bases from J, the junction kept 6 bases outside the gene matches. The CDR3 DNA reads as TGTGCCAGCGAAACAGGGGGTGGCTATGGCTACACCTTC. Protein product: CASETGGGYGYTF.

The chain links TRBV4-3 to TRBJ2-1; D gene ambiguous. Germline CDR1 is LGHNA and CDR2 is YSLEER. This CDR3 is built from 16 residues. V lost 0 bases to trimming and J lost 4 bases, with 13 bases between them. The CDR3 DNA follows: TGCGCCAGCAGCCAAGATCGAGAAGCACCATACAATGAGCAGTTCTTC. The encoded protein is CASSQDREAPYNEQFF.

J is TRBJ2-3 and V is TRBV9; 11 bases are a match to TRBD2. CDR1 SGDLS and CDR2 YYNGEE come from the germline V gene. This CDR3 region has 16 residues. Germline trimming cut 0 bases from V and 6 bases from J; bases unmatched to any gene: 6. The CDR3 nucleotides are TGTGCCAGCAGCGTAGCCGGGACTAGCGGTCGGGATACGCAGTATTTT. Translating gives CASSVAGTSGRDTQYF.

This clone was seen only a few times. The chain joins TRBV25-1 to TRBJ2-3; 8 bases align to TRBD2. CDR1 is MGHDK and CDR2 is SYGVNS in the germline V gene. The CDR3 extends over 18 amino acids. The trim removed 2 bases at V and 2 bases at J, leaving 12 bases unmatched. CDR3 sequence: CASSEGLLAGSFTDTQYF. The CDR3 DNA follows: TGTGCCAGCAGTGAAGGTTTATTAGCGGGGTCCTTCACAGATACGCAGTATTTT.

This chain joins TRBV7-3 and TRBJ1-1; TRBD1 agrees at 8 bases. V lost 2 bases to trimming and J lost 3 bases; unmatched junction nucleotides: 2. The CDR3 is made up of 14 amino acids. CDR1 SGHTA and CDR2 FQGTGA come from the germline V gene. The CDR3 here is CASSLSGQDTEAFF. Here the CDR3 DNA reads TGTGCCAGCAGCTTATCGGGACAGGACACTGAAGCTTTCTTT.

The chain links TRBV28 to TRBJ1-3, with 9 bases fitting TRBD1. Germline lookup yields CDR1 MDHEN and CDR2 SYDVKM. This CDR3 comprises 14 residues. V was pared by 6 bases and J by 4 bases, with 4 bases of the junction left unmatched. CDR3 residues: CASRDRGSGNTIYF. DNA of the CDR3: TGTGCCAGCAGGGACAGGGGTTCAGGAAACACCATATATTTT.

The chain carries TRBV2 and TRBJ1-1; D ambiguous. V was pared by 6 bases and J by 6 bases, with 14 bases between. CDR1 SNHLY and CDR2 FYNNEI come from the germline V gene. The CDR3 length is 13 residues. The CDR3 loop is CASRRLGGPEAFF. The CDR3 DNA is TGTGCCAGCAGGCGTCTGGGAGGCCCTGAAGCTTTCTTT.

V gene TRBV11-2 combines with J gene TRBJ2-6; D unresolved. The CDR3 is made up of 16 amino acids. Germline V gives CDR1 SGHAT, CDR2 FQNNGV. Trimming took 5 bases from V and 4 from J, leaving 15 bases between them. The CDR3 loop is CASSTGSYLGANVLTF. CDR3 DNA sequence: TGTGCCAGCAGCACCGGGTCCTACCTAGGGGCCAACGTCCTGACTTTC.

The gene calls are TRBV4-1 and TRBJ2-1, with a tentative D call TRBD2 (6 bases). The CDR3 sequence is 14 residues long. Trimming left V 2 bases short and J 9 bases short, with 14 bases between. Germline V gene lookup returns CDR1 MGHRA and CDR2 YSYEKL. Here the CDR3 DNA reads TGCGCCAGCAGCCAATCGGGGGATCTAGTTGAGCAGTTCTTC. Translating gives CASSQSGDLVEQFF.

V and J are TRBV28 and TRBJ2-7; 7 bases line up with TRBD1. The CDR3 extends over 12 amino acids. Trimming took 7 bases from V and 6 from J; bases not matched to a gene: 6. Germline assignment: CDR1 MDHEN and CDR2 SYDVKM. CDR3 amino acids: CASTENRGEQYF. The CDR3 DNA reads TGTGCCAGCACCGAAAACAGGGGCGAGCAGTACTTC. Variable domain in full (rest from reference TRBV28 and TRBJ2-7): DVKVTQSSRYLVKRTGEKVFLECVQDMDHENMFWYRQDPGLGLRLIYFSYDVKMKEKGDIPEGYSVSREKKERFSLILESASTNQTSMYLCASTENRGEQYFGPGTRLTVT.

This chain joins TRBV5-4 and TRBJ2-7; D may be TRBD2 (6 bases). The CDR3 length is 12 residues. Between the trimmed V and J ends, which lost 5 bases and 9 bases, there was a span of 15 bases. The germline gives CDR1 SGHNT, CDR2 YYREEE (reference sequence). The CDR3 loop reads CASSRTGVGQYF. The CDR3 coding sequence is TGTGCCAGCAGTAGAACGGGGGTAGGGCAGTACTTC.

The J gene is TRBJ2-1, the V gene TRBV2; 8 nucleotides line up with TRBD2. Unmatched junction bases numbered 4, after V lost 9 bases and J lost 0 bases. Per germline, CDR1 SNHLY and CDR2 FYNNEI. This CDR3 is built from 14 residues. CDR3 in amino acids: CARKSGGSYNEQFF. The CDR3 nucleotides read TGTGCCAGGAAGAGCGGGGGCTCCTACAATGAGCAGTTCTTC.

This clone showed up just a few times. V and J are TRBV2 and TRBJ2-5; D may be TRBD2 (5 bases). The CDR3 consists of 11 residues. V was cut by 11 bases and J by 3 bases, with 10 bases left in between. Looked up from germline, CDR1 is SNHLY and CDR2 is FYNNEI. The CDR3 loop is CAGAVEETQYF. CDR3 coding DNA: TGTGCCGGAGCGGTCGAAGAGACCCAGTACTTC.

V and J are TRBV4-3 and TRBJ1-2; possibly TRBD1 for D (6 bases). Germline values: CDR1 LGHNA, CDR2 YSLEER. Trimming stripped 1 base from V and 7 bases from J, with 13 bases between. CDR3 length: 14 amino acids. The CDR3 DNA reads as TGCGCCAGCAGCCAAGGTTCAGGGGTTGGTGGCTACACCTTC. This translates into CASSQGSGVGGYTF.

The chain couples TRBV10-2 to TRBJ2-5; 9 positions agree with TRBD2. The V gene end was trimmed by 5 bases and the J gene end by 7 bases; junction bases not matched to a gene: 14. The CDR3 spans 16 residues. Germline lookup yields CDR1 WSHSY and CDR2 SAAADI. The CDR3 DNA reads TGCGCCAGCAGTTTCTCTTTTAGCGGGGGTCCGGGGACCCAGTACTTC. Its protein is CASSFSFSGGPGTQYF.

This sequence joins TRBV28 and TRBJ1-2; 7 bases are shared with TRBD1. The ends lost 7 bases at V and 8 bases at J; junction bases unmatched: 13. The germline V gene encodes CDR1 MDHEN and CDR2 SYDVKM. This CDR3 comprises 14 residues. CDR3 nucleotide sequence: TGTGCCAGCATCCAAATGGGACAGTCAGGAGGCTACACCTTC. Translated: CASIQMGQSGGYTF.

The J gene is TRBJ1-1, the V gene TRBV30; 7 nucleotides agree with TRBD1. V shed 2 bases, J shed 4 bases, and the junction held 10 bases outside the gene matches. Per germline, CDR1 GTSNPN and CDR2 SVGIG (reference sequence). The CDR3 loop spans 15 amino acids. The CDR3 nucleotides are TGTGCCTGGAGTCCTAGGACCAGGGGGATCACTGAAGCTTTCTTT. This gives the protein CAWSPRTRGITEAFF.

CDR3 sequence (DNA): TGTGCCAGCAGCTTAACCCAGGGCTCTTCGTATGAGCAGTTCTTC. This sequence encodes CASSLTQGSSYEQFF. The chain couples TRBV7-3 to TRBJ2-1, with D possibly matching TRBD1 (5 bases). The CDR3 contains 15 residues. Germline V gives CDR1 SGHTA, CDR2 FQGTGA. V was clipped by 0 bases and J by 8 bases, with 14 bases between them.

The chain links TRBV5-4 to TRBJ2-2; D perhaps matches TRBD1 (5 bases). Germline assignment: CDR1 SGHNT and CDR2 YYREEE (reference sequence). The CDR3 runs to 13 residues. Between the trimmed V and J ends, which lost 5 bases and 1 base, there was a span of 6 bases. The CDR3 bases are TGTGCCAGCAGTCAGGGGAACACCGGGGAGCTGTTTTTT. Its translation: CASSQGNTGELFF.

This sequence joins TRBV28 and TRBJ1-5; 7 nucleotides match TRBD1. CDR1 and CDR2 from the germline V gene are MDHEN and SYDVKM. J gave up 6 bases and V 8 bases, and 16 bases lay outside the gene matches. This CDR3 spans 16 amino acids. The CDR3 DNA is TGTGCCAGCTCCCCAGGGGGGCAGGGTGGCGGTCAGCCCCAGCATTTT. Translation gives CASSPGGQGGGQPQHF.

V and J are TRBV7-2 and TRBJ2-3; 10 bases are shared with TRBD2. Per germline, CDR1 SGHTA and CDR2 FQGNSA. This CDR3 contains 16 residues. V was pared by 0 bases and J by 3 bases, with 3 bases of the junction left unmatched. This chain's CDR3 is CASSLAGSGGTDTQYF. CDR3 sequence (DNA): TGTGCCAGCAGCTTAGCGGGTAGCGGGGGGACAGATACGCAGTATTTT.